This entry lists 2 T cell receptor beta chains sequenced from one sample in a study of T cell responses to AZD1222 COVID-19 vaccine. The method was immunoSEQ multiplex PCR; TCRdb's version includes in-frame clones alone and lacks a portion of them. This sample has tens of thousands of clones, with 85% to 90% found just once. Sequencing used peripheral blood, obtained 28 days after the second AZD1222 dose. These receptors all stem from an adult who received the AZD1222 COVID-19 vaccine.

This chain uses TRBV27 with TRBJ2-2; D is uncertain. Looked up from germline, CDR1 is MNHEY and CDR2 is SMNVEV (reference sequence). The germline V and J ends were trimmed by 6 bases and 6 bases, with 8 bases remaining between them. The CDR3 extends over 12 amino acids. For the CDR3, the DNA is TGTGCCAGCAGAAAACCTCCCGGGGAGCTGTTTTTT. Its translation: CASRKPPGELFF.

The J gene is TRBJ2-3, the V gene TRBV7-2; unclear D gene. Germline V gives CDR1 SGHTA, CDR2 FQGNSA. The CDR3 is made up of 12 amino acids. Trimming shortened V by 4 bases and J by 5 bases, and 7 bases separated the two germline ends. The CDR3 DNA sequence: TGTGCCAGCAGCTCCCTGGGAGATACGCAGTATTTT. Residues: CASSSLGDTQYF. The entire variable domain, with the rest obtained from reference TRBV7-2 and TRBJ2-3, is as follows: GAGVSQSPSNKVTEKGKDVELRCDPISGHTALYWYRQSLGQGLEFLIYFQGNSAPDKSGLPSDRFSAERTGGSVSTLTIQRTQQEDSAVYLCASSSLGDTQYFGPGTRLTVL.